Presented here are 30 T cell receptor beta chains from one specimen sequenced in a study of cytomegalovirus exposure and HLA in healthy donors. Vbeta (60) and Jbeta (13) primers were used in the PCR. Sequencing was performed with immunoSEQ multiplex PCR; in TCRdb, only in-frame clones are kept and a portion is missing. The sample lists about 130,000 clones, less than 80% occurring once. The specimen sequenced was PBMCs. The receptor source for this set is a woman in her forties or fifties in good health and CMV-seronegative.

V and J are TRBV7-9 and TRBJ2-7; D may be TRBD2 (5 bases). Germline values: CDR1 SEHNR, CDR2 FQNEAQ (reference sequence). V was cut by 7 bases and J by 6 bases, with 10 bases left in between. There are 11 residues in the CDR3. The CDR3 DNA follows: TGTGCCAGCACCGAAGGAGGCGAGCAGTACTTC. Protein product: CASTEGGEQYF.

The rearrangement links TRBV10-3 to TRBJ2-7, with 8 bases fitting TRBD2. This CDR3 comprises 15 residues. Germline values: CDR1 ENHRY, CDR2 SYGVKD. V lost 3 bases to trimming and J lost 3 bases; unmatched junction nucleotides: 7. This CDR3 is CAISDQSGSGYEQYF. CDR3 nucleotides: TGTGCCATCAGTGACCAGAGCGGGAGTGGCTACGAGCAGTACTTC.

The rearrangement uses TRBV4-3 and TRBJ1-2; tentative D call: TRBD1 (5 bases). CDR3 size: 15 residues. Between the trimmed V and J ends, which lost 0 bases and 4 bases, there was a span of 12 bases. Germline assignment: CDR1 LGHNA and CDR2 YSLEER. In DNA, the CDR3 is TGCGCCAGCAGCCAAGAGTTGGGGCTCGGCTATGGCTACACCTTC. This translates into CASSQELGLGYGYTF.

This clone was seen a handful of times. One end of the junction varies from germline; a read error may be responsible. The gene calls are TRBV7-9 and TRBJ1-4; 10 bases are shared with TRBD1. Germline assignment: CDR1 SEHNR and CDR2 FQNEAQ (reference sequence). The CDR3 consists of 15 residues. In DNA form, the CDR3 reads TGTTCCAGCAGCTTAATTGGGACAGGGGTTGAAAAACTGTTTTTT. This codes for CSSSLIGTGVEKLFF. Based on the CDR3 plus reference TRBV7-9 and TRBJ1-4, the full variable domain is DTGVSQNPRHKITKRGQNVTFRCDPISEHNRLYWYRQTLGQGPEFLTYFQNEAQLEKSRLLSDRFSAERPKGSFSTLEIQRTEQGDSAMYLCSSSLIGTGVEKLFFGSGTQLSVL.

The chain employs TRBV28 and TRBJ2-7, with D maybe TRBD1 (6 bases). Between the trimmed V and J ends, which lost 8 bases and 3 bases, there was a span of 17 bases. CDR1 is MDHEN and CDR2 is SYDVKM in the germline V gene. CDR3 length equals 14 residues. The CDR3, as DNA: TGTGCCAGCTCGCGGCCAGGGGTTGTCTACGAGCAGTACTTC. Its protein product is CASSRPGVVYEQYF.

V usage is TRBV7-2 and J usage is TRBJ2-1, with 8 bases lining up with TRBD2. This CDR3 has 15 residues. CDR1 SGHTA and CDR2 FQGNSA come from the germline V gene. The J segment lost 8 bases and the V segment lost 2 bases, leaving 8 bases of the junction unmatched. The CDR3 region has the DNA TGTGCCAGCAGCTTATTTAAGCGGGAGTGGGATGAGCAGTTCTTC. Its translation: CASSLFKREWDEQFF.

In its sample, this clone was seen a few times. The rearrangement joins TRBV6-1 to TRBJ2-7; TRBD1 matches at 7 bases. This CDR3 has 14 residues. V shed 7 bases, J shed 3 bases, and the junction held 9 bases outside the gene matches. Germline lookup yields CDR1 MNHNS and CDR2 SASEGT. The CDR3 sequence: CASKKGQRLYEQYF. The CDR3 DNA follows: TGTGCCAGCAAAAAGGGACAGAGACTCTACGAGCAGTACTTC.

This clone appeared a few times. Other nucleotide sequences in the sample specify the same CDR3. V and J are TRBV27 and TRBJ1-1, with D tentatively TRBD1 (6 bases). Germline CDR1 and CDR2: MNHEY and SMNVEV (reference sequence). The V and J ends lost 3 bases and 4 bases respectively, with 9 bases between them. There are 13 residues in the CDR3. For the CDR3, the DNA is TGTGCCAGCAGTTTGGTAGGGGGCACTGAAGCTTTCTTT. The encoded protein is CASSLVGGTEAFF.

The rearrangement joins TRBV19 to TRBJ2-5; 7 bases match TRBD2. The DNA end is more similar to TRBJ2-7, so the J call may be wrong. There are 13 residues in the CDR3. Germline assignment: CDR1 LNHDA and CDR2 SQIVND (reference sequence). The chain's CDR3 is CASSIRTSGEQYF. The CDR3 nucleotides read TGTGCCAGTAGTATACGGACTAGTGGCGAGCAGTACTTC.

This chain connects TRBV29-1 to TRBJ2-1; 8 nucleotides align to TRBD1. V shed 7 bases and J 6 bases; nucleotides not matched to a gene: 11. Germline V gene sequence: CDR1 SQVTM, CDR2 ANQGSEA. This CDR3 is built from 14 residues. The CDR3 region is CSAGQGLSSNEQFF. The DNA for the CDR3 is TGCAGCGCCGGACAGGGATTAAGCAGCAATGAGCAGTTCTTC.

This clone is a singleton in its sample. The rearrangement joins TRBV9 to TRBJ2-1; 12 bases fit TRBD2. There are 18 residues in the CDR3. CDR1 and CDR2 (germline): SGDLS, YYNGEE. J lost 7 bases, V lost 0 bases, and 11 bases had no gene match. In nucleotides, the CDR3 is TGTGCCAGCAGCGTAGATCCCTCACTAGCGGGAGGAGGGAATGAGCAGTTCTTC. Its translation is CASSVDPSLAGGGNEQFF.

The rearrangement links TRBV4-3 to TRBJ2-3; TRBD1 might be the D (6 bases). V was cut by 0 bases and J by 6 bases, with 13 bases left in between. Germline CDR1 LGHNA, CDR2 YSLEER. This CDR3 is built from 15 residues. This CDR3 reads CASSQEHRAADTQYF. CDR3 in DNA: TGCGCCAGCAGCCAAGAGCACAGGGCGGCGGATACGCAGTATTTT.

The chain carries TRBV7-6 and TRBJ2-1, with 8 nucleotides matching TRBD2. Germline V gene data show CDR1 as SGHVS and CDR2 as FNYEAQ. CDR3 length: 14 amino acids. With 5 bases clipped from V and 7 bases from J, the junction kept 7 bases outside the gene matches. The DNA for the CDR3 is TGTGCCAGCAGCCTTAGCGGGACCCCGAATGAGCAGTTCTTC. Its protein is CASSLSGTPNEQFF. Combining the CDR3 with reference TRBV7-6 and TRBJ2-1 gives the whole variable domain GAGVSQSPRYKVTKRGQDVALRCDPISGHVSLYWYRQALGQGPEFLTYFNYEAQQDKSGLPNDRFSAERPEGSISTLTIQRTEQRDSAMYRCASSLSGTPNEQFFGPGTRLTVL.

Only one count was recorded for this clone. This chain connects TRBV7-8 to TRBJ1-5; D is uncertain. The V end was cut by 1 base, the J end by 0 bases, with 7 bases between. This CDR3 is built from 15 residues. Germline CDR1 reads SGHVS; CDR2 reads FQNEAQ. Here the CDR3 reads CASSLDPISNQPQHF. In DNA, the CDR3 is TGTGCCAGCAGCTTAGATCCCATTAGCAATCAGCCCCAGCATTTT. Looking up the rest from reference TRBV7-8 and TRBJ1-5 gives the full variable domain: GAGVSQSPRYKVAKRGQDVALRCDPISGHVSLFWYQQALGQGPEFLTYFQNEAQLDKSGLPSDRFFAERPEGSVSTLKIQRTQQEDSAVYLCASSLDPISNQPQHFGDGTRLSIL.

V gene TRBV7-9 combines with J gene TRBJ1-3; possible D gene TRBD1, 5 bases. The germline V gene has CDR1 SEHNR and CDR2 FQNEAQ (reference sequence). This CDR3 has 14 residues. V lost 8 bases and J 3 bases, leaving 14 bases between the germline ends. As DNA, the CDR3 is TGTGCCAGCGGTCCCGGGGGATATGGAAACACCATATATTTT. Translated, it gives CASGPGGYGNTIYF.

V and J are TRBV5-4 and TRBJ1-2, with TRBD1 matching 7 bases. CDR3 length: 17 amino acids. Germline loops: CDR1 SGHNT, CDR2 YYREEE (reference sequence). With 3 bases clipped from V and 1 base from J, the junction kept 12 bases outside the gene matches. The CDR3 coding sequence is TGTGCCAGCAGCTCCGGAGGAGGGGGCAACAATAACTATGGCTACACCTTC. Translation gives CASSSGGGGNNNYGYTF.

The chain has TRBV27 and TRBJ2-3; 7 bases map to TRBD2. Trimming took 8 bases from V and 2 from J; bases not matched to a gene: 7. The CDR3 totals 14 residues. Per the germline V gene, CDR1 is MNHEY and CDR2 is SMNVEV (reference sequence). The CDR3 here is CASRLGGFTDTQYF. CDR3 in DNA: TGTGCCAGCCGACTCGGGGGGTTCACAGATACGCAGTATTTT.

The rearrangement uses TRBV6-6 and TRBJ2-7, with 11 bases aligning to TRBD2. J was trimmed by 5 bases and V by 3 bases; bases with no gene match: 9. Germline V lookup: CDR1 MNHNY, CDR2 SVGAGI (reference sequence). The CDR3 has 16 residues. CDR3 coding DNA: TGTGCCAGCAGTTATCGGGTGACTAGCGGGATCGACGAGCAGTACTTC. This sequence encodes CASSYRVTSGIDEQYF.

This clone was counted a few times. The chain joins TRBV6-1 to TRBJ1-6, with TRBD1 as a possible D gene (5 bases). The CDR3 has 16 amino acids. CDR1 and CDR2 from the germline V gene are MNHNS and SASEGT. The V and J ends lost 0 bases and 10 bases respectively, with 16 bases between them. CDR3 residues: CASSEASGVGSSPLHF. CDR3 DNA sequence: TGTGCCAGCAGTGAAGCATCGGGGGTAGGAAGCTCACCCCTCCACTTT.

The chain recombines TRBV29-1 with TRBJ2-5; D is unclear. The DNA matches TRBJ2-7 better at its end, which makes the J call doubtful. The CDR3 length is 13 residues. Germline values: CDR1 SQVTM, CDR2 ANQGSEA. Written as DNA, the CDR3 is TGCAGCGTTGTTCTCACCTCCTCCTACGAGCAGTACTTC. It translates to CSVVLTSSYEQYF.

This clone has only one observation. The chain links TRBV7-2 to TRBJ1-5; tentatively, D is TRBD1 (6 bases). Per germline, CDR1 SGHTA and CDR2 FQGNSA. The CDR3 extends over 15 amino acids. V lost 0 bases, J lost 6 bases, and 12 bases lay in between. The CDR3 loop is CASSLAQGLGQPQHF. The CDR3 DNA reads as TGTGCCAGCAGCTTAGCGCAGGGGTTGGGTCAGCCCCAGCATTTT.

This rearrangement joins TRBV7-2 to TRBJ2-1; TRBD1 might be the D (5 bases). The germline V gene has CDR1 SGHTA and CDR2 FQGNSA. The CDR3 extends over 15 amino acids. Trimming removed 5 bases at V and 0 bases at J, with 11 bases between. CDR3 nucleotide sequence: TGTGCCAGCAGCGGGGCGGACAACTCCTACAATGAGCAGTTCTTC. Its translation is CASSGADNSYNEQFF.

The V and J genes are TRBV27 and TRBJ2-2; D is possibly TRBD1 (6 bases). Germline values: CDR1 MNHEY, CDR2 SMNVEV (reference sequence). Trimming pared 3 bases from V and 1 base from J, leaving 12 bases between. The CDR3 sequence is 16 residues long. The CDR3 loop is CASSFYGTLNTGELFF. CDR3 nucleotides: TGTGCCAGCAGTTTCTACGGGACATTGAACACCGGGGAGCTGTTTTTT.

This clone has only a few counts. The chain joins TRBV7-6 to TRBJ2-7; D might be TRBD2 (5 bases). Germline V gives CDR1 SGHVS, CDR2 FNYEAQ. V lost 0 bases and J lost 7, with 13 bases in between. The CDR3 runs to 14 residues. For the CDR3, the DNA is TGTGCCAGCAGCTTAGCGGGAGAGGTGGGTGAGCAGTACTTC. Translating gives CASSLAGEVGEQYF.

The rearrangement links TRBV12-5 to TRBJ2-5; 11 bases agree with TRBD2. The CDR3 runs 18 residues. CDR1 is LGHNT and CDR2 is FRNRAP in the germline V gene. V shed 7 bases, J shed 5 bases, and the junction held 18 bases outside the gene matches. The CDR3 sequence is CASDVNSGRAGWIETQYF. The CDR3, as DNA: TGTGCTAGTGACGTGAATAGCGGGAGGGCCGGCTGGATCGAGACCCAGTACTTC.

This clone was detected once. The CDR3 nucleotides read TGTGCCAGCAGTTTACCGGGACTAGACGAGCAGTACTTC. Protein product: CASSLPGLDEQYF. The chain carries TRBV28 and TRBJ2-7; 8 bases line up with TRBD2. Germline CDR1 and CDR2: MDHEN and SYDVKM. V was clipped by 2 bases and J by 5 bases; unmatched bases: 2. This CDR3 spans 13 amino acids. Supplemented by reference TRBV28 and TRBJ2-7, the full variable domain reads DVKVTQSSRYLVKRTGEKVFLECVQDMDHENMFWYRQDPGLGLRLIYFSYDVKMKEKGDIPEGYSVSREKKERFSLILESASTNQTSMYLCASSLPGLDEQYFGPGTRLTVT.

The V call is TRBV7-9, the J call TRBJ2-1; the match to TRBD2 covers 7 bases. V was pared by 4 bases and J by 2 bases, with 5 bases of the junction left unmatched. This CDR3 comprises 15 residues. Per the germline V gene, CDR1 is SEHNR and CDR2 is FQNEAQ (reference sequence). CDR3 in amino acids: CASSSLAAAYNEQFF. The DNA for the CDR3 is TGTGCCAGCAGCTCCCTAGCGGCGGCCTACAATGAGCAGTTCTTC.

The chain uses TRBV28 and TRBJ1-1; a possible D gene is TRBD1 (5 bases). Deletions cut 2 bases from V and 0 bases from J, with 7 bases between. CDR3 length: 14 amino acids. Looked up from germline, CDR1 is MDHEN and CDR2 is SYDVKM. As DNA, the CDR3 is TGTGCCAGCAGTTTAGGAGGGGTGAACACTGAAGCTTTCTTT. It codes for CASSLGGVNTEAFF.

The chain couples TRBV6-6 to TRBJ2-7, with D perhaps TRBD1 (7 bases). Germline CDR1 reads MNHNY; CDR2 reads SVGAGI (reference sequence). There are 13 residues in the CDR3. V was pared by 10 bases and J by 2 bases, with 15 bases between. For the CDR3, the DNA is TGTGCCACGGCGGGACAGATAGCCTACGAGCAGTACTTC. Translating it yields CATAGQIAYEQYF.

The J gene is TRBJ1-2, the V gene TRBV6-5; possibly TRBD1 for D (6 bases). Germline CDR1 and CDR2: MNHEY and SVGAGI. The CDR3 has 14 residues. V gave up 0 bases and J gave up 8 bases, with 13 bases separating them. CDR3 DNA sequence: TGTGCCAGCAGTTACTCACAGGGATTGGAAGGCTACACCTTC. It yields the protein CASSYSQGLEGYTF.